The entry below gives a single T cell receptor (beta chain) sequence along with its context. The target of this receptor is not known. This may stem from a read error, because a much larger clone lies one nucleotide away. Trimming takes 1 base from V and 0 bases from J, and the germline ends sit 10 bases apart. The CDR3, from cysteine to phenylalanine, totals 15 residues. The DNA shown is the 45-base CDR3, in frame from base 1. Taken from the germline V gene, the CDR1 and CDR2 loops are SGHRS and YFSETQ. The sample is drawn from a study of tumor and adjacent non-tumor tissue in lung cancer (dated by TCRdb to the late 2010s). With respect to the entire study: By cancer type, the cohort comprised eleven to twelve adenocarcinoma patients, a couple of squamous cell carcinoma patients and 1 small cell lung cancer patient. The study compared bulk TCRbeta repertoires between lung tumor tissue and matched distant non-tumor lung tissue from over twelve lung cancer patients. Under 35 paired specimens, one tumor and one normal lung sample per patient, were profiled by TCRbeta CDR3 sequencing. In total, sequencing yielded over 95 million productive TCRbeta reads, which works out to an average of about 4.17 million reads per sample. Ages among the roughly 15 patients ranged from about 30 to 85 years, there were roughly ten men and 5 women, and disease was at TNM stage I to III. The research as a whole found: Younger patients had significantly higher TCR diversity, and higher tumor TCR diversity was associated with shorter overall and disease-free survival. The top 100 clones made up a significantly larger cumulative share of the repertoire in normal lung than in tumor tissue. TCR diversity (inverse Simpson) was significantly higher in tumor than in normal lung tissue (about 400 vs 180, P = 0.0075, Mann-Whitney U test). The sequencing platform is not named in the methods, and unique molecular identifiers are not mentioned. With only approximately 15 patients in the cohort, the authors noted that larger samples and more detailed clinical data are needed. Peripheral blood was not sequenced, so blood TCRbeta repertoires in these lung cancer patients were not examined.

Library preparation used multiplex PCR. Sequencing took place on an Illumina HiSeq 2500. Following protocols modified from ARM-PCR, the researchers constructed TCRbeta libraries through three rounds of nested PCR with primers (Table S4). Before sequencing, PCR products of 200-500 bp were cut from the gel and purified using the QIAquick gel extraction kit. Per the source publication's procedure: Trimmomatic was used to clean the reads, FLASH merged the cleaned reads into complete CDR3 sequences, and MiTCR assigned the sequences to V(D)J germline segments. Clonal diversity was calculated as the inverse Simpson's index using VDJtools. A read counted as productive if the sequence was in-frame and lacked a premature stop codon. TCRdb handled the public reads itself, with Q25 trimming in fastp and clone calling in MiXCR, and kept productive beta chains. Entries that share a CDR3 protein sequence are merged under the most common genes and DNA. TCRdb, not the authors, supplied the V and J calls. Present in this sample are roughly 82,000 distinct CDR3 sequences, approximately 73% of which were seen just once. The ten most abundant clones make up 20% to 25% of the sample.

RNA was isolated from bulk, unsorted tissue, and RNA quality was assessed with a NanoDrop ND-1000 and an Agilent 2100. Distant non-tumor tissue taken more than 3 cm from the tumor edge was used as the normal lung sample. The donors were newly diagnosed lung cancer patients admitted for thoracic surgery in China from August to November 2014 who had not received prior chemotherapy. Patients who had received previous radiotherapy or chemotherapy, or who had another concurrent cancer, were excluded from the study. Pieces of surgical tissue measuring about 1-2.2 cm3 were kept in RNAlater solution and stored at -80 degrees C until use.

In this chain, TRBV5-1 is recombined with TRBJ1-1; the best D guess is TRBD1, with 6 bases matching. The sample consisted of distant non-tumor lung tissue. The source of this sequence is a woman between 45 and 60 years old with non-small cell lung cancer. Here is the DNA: TGCGCCAGCAGCTTGCGGGGACAACTGAACACTGAAGCTTTCTTT. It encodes CASSLRGQLNTEAFF.